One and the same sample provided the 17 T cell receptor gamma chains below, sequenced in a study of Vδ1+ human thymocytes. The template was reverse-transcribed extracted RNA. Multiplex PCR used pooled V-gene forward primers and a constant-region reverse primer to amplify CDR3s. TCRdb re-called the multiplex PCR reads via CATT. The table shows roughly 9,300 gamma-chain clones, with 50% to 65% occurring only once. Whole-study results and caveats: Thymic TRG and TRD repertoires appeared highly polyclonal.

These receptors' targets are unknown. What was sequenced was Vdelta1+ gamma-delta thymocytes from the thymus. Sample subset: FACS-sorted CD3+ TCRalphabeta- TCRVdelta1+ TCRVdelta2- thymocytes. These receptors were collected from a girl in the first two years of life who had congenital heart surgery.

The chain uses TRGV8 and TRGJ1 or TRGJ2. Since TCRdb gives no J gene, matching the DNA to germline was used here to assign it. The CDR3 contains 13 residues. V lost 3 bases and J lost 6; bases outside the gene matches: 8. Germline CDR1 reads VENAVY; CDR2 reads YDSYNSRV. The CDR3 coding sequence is TGTGCCACCTGGGATCTGATGAGTTATAAGAAACTCTTT. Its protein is CATWDLMSYKKLF.

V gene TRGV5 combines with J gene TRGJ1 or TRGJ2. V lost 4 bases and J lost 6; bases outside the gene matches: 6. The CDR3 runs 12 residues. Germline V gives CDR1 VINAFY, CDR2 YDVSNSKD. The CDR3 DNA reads TGTGCCACCTGGGAGAGGGGTTATAAGAAACTCTTT. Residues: CATWERGYKKLF.

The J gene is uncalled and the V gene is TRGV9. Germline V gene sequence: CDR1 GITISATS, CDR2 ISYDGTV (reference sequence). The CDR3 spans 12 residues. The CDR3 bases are TGTGCCTTGTGGGAGAAACCCTTGTGGGAACTCTTT. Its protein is CALWEKPLWELF.

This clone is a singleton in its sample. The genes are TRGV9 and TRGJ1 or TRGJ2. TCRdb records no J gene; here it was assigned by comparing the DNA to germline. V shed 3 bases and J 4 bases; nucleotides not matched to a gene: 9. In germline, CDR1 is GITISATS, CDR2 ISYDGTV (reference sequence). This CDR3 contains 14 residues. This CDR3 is CALWERPFYYKKLF. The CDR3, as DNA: TGTGCCTTGTGGGAGCGTCCTTTCTATTATAAGAAACTCTTT.

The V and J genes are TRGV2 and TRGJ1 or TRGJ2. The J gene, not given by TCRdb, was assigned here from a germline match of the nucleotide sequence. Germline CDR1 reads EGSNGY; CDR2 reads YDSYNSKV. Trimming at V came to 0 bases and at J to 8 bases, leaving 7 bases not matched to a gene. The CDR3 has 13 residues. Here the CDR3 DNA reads TGTGCCACCTGGGACGGGCCCAATGATAAGAAACTCTTT. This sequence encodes CATWDGPNDKKLF.

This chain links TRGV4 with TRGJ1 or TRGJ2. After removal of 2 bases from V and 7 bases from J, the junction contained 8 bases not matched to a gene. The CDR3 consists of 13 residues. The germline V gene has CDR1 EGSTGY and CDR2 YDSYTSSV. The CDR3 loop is CATWDETRYKKLF. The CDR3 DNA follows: TGTGCCACCTGGGATGAAACGAGGTATAAGAAACTCTTT.

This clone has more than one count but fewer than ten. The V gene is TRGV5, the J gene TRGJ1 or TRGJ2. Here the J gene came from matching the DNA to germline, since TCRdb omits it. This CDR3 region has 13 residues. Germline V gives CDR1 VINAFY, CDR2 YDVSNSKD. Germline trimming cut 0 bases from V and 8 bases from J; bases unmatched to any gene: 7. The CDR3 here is CATWDRRGNKKLF. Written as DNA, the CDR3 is TGTGCCACCTGGGACAGGCGGGGCAATAAGAAACTCTTT.

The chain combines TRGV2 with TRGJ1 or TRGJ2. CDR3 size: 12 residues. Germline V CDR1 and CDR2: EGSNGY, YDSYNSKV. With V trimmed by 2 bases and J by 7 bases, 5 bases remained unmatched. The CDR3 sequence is CATWDAAYKKLF. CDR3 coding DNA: TGTGCCACCTGGGACGCAGCGTATAAGAAACTCTTT.

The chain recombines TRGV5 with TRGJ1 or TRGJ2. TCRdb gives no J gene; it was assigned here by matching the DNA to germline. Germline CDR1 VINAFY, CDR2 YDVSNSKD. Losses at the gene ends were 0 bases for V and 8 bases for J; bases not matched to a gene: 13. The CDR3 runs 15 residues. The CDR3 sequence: CATWDRPVTKNKKLF. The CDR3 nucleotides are TGTGCCACCTGGGACAGGCCAGTTACGAAAAATAAGAAACTCTTT.

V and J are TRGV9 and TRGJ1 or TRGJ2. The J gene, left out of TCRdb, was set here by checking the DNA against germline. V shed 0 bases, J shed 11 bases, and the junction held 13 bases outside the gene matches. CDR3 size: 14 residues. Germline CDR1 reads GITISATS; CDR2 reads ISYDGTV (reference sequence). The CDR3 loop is CALWEVRPDPEKLF. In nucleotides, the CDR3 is TGTGCCTTGTGGGAGGTGCGACCTGATCCAGAGAAACTCTTT.

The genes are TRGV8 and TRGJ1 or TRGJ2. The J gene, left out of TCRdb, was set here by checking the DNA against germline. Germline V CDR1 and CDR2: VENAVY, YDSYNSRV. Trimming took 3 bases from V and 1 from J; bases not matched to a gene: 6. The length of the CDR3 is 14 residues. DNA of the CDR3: TGTGCCACCTGGGATCCTATCAATTATTATAAGAAACTCTTT. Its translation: CATWDPINYYKKLF.

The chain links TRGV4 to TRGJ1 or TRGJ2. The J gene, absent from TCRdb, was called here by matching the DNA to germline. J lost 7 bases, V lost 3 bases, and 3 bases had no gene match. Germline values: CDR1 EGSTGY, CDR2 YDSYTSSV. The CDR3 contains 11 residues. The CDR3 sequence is CATWDCYKKLF. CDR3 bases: TGTGCCACCTGGGATTGCTATAAGAAACTCTTT.

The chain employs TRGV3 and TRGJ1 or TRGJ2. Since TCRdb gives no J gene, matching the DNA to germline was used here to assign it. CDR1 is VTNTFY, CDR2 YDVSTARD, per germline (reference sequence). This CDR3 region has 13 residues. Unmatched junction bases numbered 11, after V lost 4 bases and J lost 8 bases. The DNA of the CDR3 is TGTGCCACCTGGGAAAGCAGAGTAAATAAGAAACTCTTT. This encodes CATWESRVNKKLF.

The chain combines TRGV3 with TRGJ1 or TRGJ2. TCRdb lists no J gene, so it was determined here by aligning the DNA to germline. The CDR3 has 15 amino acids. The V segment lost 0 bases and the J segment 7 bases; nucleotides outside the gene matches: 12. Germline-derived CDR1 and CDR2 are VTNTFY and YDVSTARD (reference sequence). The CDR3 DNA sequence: TGTGCCACCTGGGACAGGCGGTCGACGTGGTATAAGAAACTCTTT. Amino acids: CATWDRRSTWYKKLF.

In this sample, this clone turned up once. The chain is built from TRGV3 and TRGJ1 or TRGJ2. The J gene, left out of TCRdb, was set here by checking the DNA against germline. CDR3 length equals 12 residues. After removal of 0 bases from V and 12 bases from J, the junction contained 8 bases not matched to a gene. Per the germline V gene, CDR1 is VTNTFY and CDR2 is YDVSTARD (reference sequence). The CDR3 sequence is CATWDRSSGKLF. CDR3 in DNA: TGTGCCACCTGGGACAGGTCGTCGGGGAAACTCTTT.

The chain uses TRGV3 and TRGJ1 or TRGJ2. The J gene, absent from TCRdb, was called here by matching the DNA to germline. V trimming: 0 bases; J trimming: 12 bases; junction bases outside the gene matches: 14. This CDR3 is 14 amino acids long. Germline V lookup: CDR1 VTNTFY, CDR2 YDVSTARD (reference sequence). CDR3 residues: CATWDRHYPKWKLF. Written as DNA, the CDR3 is TGTGCCACCTGGGACAGGCATTACCCTAAATGGAAACTCTTT.

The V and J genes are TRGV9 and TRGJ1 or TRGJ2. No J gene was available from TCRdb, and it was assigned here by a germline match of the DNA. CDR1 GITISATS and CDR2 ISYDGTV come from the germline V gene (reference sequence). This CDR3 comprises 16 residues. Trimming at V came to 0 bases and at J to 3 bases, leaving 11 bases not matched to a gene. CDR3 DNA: TGTGCCTTGTGGGAGGTGAATAATCGGGCTTATTATAAGAAACTCTTT. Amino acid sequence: CALWEVNNRAYYKKLF.